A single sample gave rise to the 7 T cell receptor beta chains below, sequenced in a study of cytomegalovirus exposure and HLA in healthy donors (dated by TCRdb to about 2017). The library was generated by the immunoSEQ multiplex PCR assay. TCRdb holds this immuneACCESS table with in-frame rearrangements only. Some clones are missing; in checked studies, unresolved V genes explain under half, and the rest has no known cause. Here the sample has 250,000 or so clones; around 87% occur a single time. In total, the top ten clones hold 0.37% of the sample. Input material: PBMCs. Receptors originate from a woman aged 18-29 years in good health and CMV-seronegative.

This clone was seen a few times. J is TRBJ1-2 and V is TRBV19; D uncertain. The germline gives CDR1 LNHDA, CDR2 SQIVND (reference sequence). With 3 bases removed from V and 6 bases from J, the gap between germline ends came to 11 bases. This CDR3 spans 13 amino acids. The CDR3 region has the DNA TGTGCCAGTAGTATTTGGGAGTTACATGGCTACACCTTC. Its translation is CASSIWELHGYTF.

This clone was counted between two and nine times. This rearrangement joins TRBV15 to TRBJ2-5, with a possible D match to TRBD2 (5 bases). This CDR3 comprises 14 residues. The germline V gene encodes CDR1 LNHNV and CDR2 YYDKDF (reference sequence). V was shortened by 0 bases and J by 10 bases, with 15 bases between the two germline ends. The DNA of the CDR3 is TGTGCCACCAGCAGAGATCGGGGTCCGGGAAACCAGTACTTC. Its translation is CATSRDRGPGNQYF.

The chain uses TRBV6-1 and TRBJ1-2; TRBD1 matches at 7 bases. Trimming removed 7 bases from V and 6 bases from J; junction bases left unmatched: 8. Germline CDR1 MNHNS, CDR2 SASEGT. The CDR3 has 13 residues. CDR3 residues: CASINEGAHGYTF. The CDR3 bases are TGTGCCAGCATTAATGAGGGGGCGCATGGCTACACCTTC.

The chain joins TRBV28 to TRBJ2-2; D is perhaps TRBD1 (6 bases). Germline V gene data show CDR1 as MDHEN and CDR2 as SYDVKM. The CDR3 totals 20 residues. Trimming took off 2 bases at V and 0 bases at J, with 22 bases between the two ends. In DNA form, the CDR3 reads TGTGCCAGCAGTTTAATAGGGTCAGTTTCTCGACAGGCGAACACCGGGGAGCTGTTTTTT. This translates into CASSLIGSVSRQANTGELFF. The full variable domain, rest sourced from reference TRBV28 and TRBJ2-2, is DVKVTQSSRYLVKRTGEKVFLECVQDMDHENMFWYRQDPGLGLRLIYFSYDVKMKEKGDIPEGYSVSREKKERFSLILESASTNQTSMYLCASSLIGSVSRQANTGELFFGEGSRLTVL.

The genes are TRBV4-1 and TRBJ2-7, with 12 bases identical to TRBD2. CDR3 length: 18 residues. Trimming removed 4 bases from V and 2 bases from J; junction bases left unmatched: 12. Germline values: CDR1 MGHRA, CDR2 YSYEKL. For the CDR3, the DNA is TGCGCCAGCAGCCTCTCCGTGTCGGGACTAGCGGGCCCCTACGAGCAGTACGTC. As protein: CASSLSVSGLAGPYEQYV.

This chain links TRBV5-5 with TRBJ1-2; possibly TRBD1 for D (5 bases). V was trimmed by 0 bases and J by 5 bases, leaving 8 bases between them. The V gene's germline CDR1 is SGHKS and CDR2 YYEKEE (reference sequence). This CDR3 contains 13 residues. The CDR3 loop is CASSLGGTYGYTF. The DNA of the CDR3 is TGTGCCAGCAGCTTGGGGGGCACATATGGCTACACCTTC.

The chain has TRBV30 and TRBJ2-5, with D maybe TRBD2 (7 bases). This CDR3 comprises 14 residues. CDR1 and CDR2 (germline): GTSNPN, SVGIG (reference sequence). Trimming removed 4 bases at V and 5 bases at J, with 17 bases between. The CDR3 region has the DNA TGTGCCTGGACCCCTGGGGGGGCCGTGGAGACCCAGTACTTC. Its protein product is CAWTPGGAVETQYF. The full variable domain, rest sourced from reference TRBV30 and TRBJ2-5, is SQTIHQWPATLVQPVGSPLSLECTVEGTSNPNLYWYRQAAGRGLQLLFYSVGIGQISSEVPQNLSASRPQDRQFILSSKKLLLSDSGFYLCAWTPGGAVETQYFGPGTRLLVL.